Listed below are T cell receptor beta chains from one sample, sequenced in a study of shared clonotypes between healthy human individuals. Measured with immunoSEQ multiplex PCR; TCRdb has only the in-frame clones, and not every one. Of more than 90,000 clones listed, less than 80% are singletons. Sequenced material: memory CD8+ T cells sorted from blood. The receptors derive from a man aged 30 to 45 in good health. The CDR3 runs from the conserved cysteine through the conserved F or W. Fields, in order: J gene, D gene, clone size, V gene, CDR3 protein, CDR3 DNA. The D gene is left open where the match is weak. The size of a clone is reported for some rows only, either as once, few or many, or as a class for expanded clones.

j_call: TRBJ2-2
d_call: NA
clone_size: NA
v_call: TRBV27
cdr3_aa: CASSLWSGTGELFF
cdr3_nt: TGTGCCAGCAGTTTGTGGTCAGGCACCGGGGAGCTGTTTTTT

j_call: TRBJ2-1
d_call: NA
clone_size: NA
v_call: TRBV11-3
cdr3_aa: CASSLGEWGTAADNEQFF
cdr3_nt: TGTGCCAGCAGCTTAGGGGAGTGGGGAACAGCAGCAGACAATGAGCAGTTCTTC

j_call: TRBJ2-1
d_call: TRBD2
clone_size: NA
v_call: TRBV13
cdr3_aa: CASSPLAGGPHEQFF
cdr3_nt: TGTGCCAGCAGCCCGCTAGCGGGAGGGCCCCATGAGCAGTTCTTC

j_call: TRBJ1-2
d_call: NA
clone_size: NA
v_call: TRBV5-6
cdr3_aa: CASSKDRLYGYTF
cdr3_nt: TGTGCCAGCAGCAAGGACAGACTTTATGGCTACACCTTC

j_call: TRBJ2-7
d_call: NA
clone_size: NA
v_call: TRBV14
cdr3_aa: CASSPLGGATYEQYF
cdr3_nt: TGTGCCAGCAGCCCCCTCGGCGGGGCCACCTACGAGCAGTACTTC

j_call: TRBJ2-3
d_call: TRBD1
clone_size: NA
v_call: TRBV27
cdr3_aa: CASSLSTGGTDTQYF
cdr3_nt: TGTGCCAGCAGTTTATCAACAGGGGGTACAGATACGCAGTATTTT

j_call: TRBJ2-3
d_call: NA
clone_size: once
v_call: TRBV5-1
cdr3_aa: CASSFFSTDTQYF
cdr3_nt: TGCGCCAGCAGCTTCTTTTCCACAGATACGCAGTATTTT

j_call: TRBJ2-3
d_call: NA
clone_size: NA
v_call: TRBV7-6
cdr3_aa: CASSLISTDTQYF
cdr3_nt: TGTGCCAGCAGCTTAATTAGCACAGATACGCAGTATTTT

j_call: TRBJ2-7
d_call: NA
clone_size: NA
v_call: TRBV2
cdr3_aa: CASWEGRPYEQYF
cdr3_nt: TGTGCCAGCTGGGAAGGGAGACCCTACGAGCAGTACTTC

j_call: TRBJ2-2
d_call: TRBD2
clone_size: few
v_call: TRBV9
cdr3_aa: CASSPSGSQTGELFF
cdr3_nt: TGTGCCAGCAGCCCAAGCGGGAGTCAAACCGGGGAGCTGTTTTTT

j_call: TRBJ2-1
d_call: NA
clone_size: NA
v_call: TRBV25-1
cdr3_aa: CASSESNREAERYNEQFF
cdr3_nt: TGTGCCAGCAGTGAGTCGAACAGGGAAGCGGAGCGCTACAATGAGCAGTTCTTC

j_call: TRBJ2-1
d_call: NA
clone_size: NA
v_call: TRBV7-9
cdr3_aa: CASSFLVEGEQFF
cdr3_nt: TGTGCCAGCAGCTTTCTAGTCGAGGGTGAGCAGTTCTTC

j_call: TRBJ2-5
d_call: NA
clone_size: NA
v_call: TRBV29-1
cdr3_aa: CSAPSLADQETQYF
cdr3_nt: TGCAGCGCTCCCTCTTTAGCGGACCAAGAGACCCAGTACTTC

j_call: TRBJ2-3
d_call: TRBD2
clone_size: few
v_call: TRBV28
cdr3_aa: CASSLIAGRFTDTQYF
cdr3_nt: TGTGCCAGCAGCCTTATAGCGGGTCGGTTCACAGATACGCAGTATTTT

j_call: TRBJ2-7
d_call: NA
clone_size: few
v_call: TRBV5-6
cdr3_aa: CASSLARIPTEQYF
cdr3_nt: TGTGCCAGCAGCTTGGCGCGAATCCCCACCGAGCAGTACTTC

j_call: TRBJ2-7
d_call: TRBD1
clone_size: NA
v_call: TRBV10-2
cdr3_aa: CASSAGGAYEQYF
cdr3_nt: TGCGCCAGCAGTGCAGGGGGCGCCTACGAGCAGTACTTC

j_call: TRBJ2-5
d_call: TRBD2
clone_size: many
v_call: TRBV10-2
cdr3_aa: CASHGTTGQETQYF
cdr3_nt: TGCGCCAGCCACGGGACTACCGGACAAGAGACCCAGTACTTC

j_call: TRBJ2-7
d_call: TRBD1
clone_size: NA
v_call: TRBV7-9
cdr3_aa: CASSGWTGGPNPYEQYF
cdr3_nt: TGTGCCAGCAGCGGGTGGACAGGGGGCCCTAACCCCTACGAGCAGTACTTC

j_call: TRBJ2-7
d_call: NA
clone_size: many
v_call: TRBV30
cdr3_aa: CAWSLDYSYEQYF
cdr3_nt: TGTGCCTGGAGTCTCGACTACTCCTACGAGCAGTACTTC

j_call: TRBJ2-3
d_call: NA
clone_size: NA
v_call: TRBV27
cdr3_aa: CASRPATATSITQYF
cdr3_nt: TGTGCCAGCCGACCGGCGACAGCCACCTCAATTACGCAGTATTTT

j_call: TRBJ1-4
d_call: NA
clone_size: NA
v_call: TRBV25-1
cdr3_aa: CASSESLEKLFF
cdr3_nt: TGTGCCAGCAGTGAATCCCTAGAAAAACTGTTTTTT

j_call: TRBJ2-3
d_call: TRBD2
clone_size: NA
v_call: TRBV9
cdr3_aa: CASSVEMGGTTDTQYF
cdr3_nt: TGTGCCAGCAGCGTAGAAATGGGGGGGACGACAGATACGCAGTATTTT

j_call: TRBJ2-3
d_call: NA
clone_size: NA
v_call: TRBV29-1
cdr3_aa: CSVESRATQYF
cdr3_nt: TGCAGCGTTGAATCTAGAGCTACGCAGTATTTT

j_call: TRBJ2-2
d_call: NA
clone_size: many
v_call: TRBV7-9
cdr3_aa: CASSLADVGDGELFF
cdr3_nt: TGTGCCAGCAGCTTAGCTGATGTGGGTGACGGGGAGCTGTTTTTT

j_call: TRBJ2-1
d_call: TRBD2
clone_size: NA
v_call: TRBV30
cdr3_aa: CALRLAATPASSYNEQFF
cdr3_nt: TGTGCCCTGCGACTAGCGGCGACCCCCGCGAGCTCCTACAATGAGCAGTTCTTC

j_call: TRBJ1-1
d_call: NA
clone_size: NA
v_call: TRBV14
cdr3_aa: CASSQELNMNTEAFF
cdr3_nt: TGTGCCAGCAGCCAAGAACTCAACATGAACACTGAAGCTTTCTTT

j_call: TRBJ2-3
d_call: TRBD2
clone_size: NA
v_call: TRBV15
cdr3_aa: CATRVGGGTDTQYF
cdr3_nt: TGTGCCACCAGGGTGGGGGGGGGCACAGATACGCAGTATTTT

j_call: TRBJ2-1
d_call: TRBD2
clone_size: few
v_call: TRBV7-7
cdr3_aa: CASSPREGAYNEQFF
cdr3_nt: TGTGCTAGCAGCCCCCGGGAGGGGGCCTACAATGAGCAGTTCTTC

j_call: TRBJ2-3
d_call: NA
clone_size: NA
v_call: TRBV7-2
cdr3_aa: CASSKRDRGGTDTQYF
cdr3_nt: TGTGCCAGCAGCAAAAGAGACAGGGGAGGGACAGATACGCAGTATTTT

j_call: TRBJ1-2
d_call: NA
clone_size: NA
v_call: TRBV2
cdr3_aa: CASSDHQNTYGYTF
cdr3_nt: TGTGCCAGCAGTGATCACCAGAACACGTATGGCTACACCTTC

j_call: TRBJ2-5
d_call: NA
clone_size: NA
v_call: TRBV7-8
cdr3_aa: CASSPPWEQETQYF
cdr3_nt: TGTGCCAGCAGCCCGCCCTGGGAGCAAGAGACCCAGTACTTC

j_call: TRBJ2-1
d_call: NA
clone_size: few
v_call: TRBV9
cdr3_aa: CASSVQGGVTSVYNEQFF
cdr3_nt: TGTGCCAGCAGCGTCCAGGGGGGCGTGACTAGCGTCTACAATGAGCAGTTCTTC

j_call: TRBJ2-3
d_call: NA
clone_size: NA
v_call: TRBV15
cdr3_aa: CATSREGGSTDTQYF
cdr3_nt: TGTGCCACCAGCAGAGAAGGTGGTAGCACAGATACGCAGTATTTT

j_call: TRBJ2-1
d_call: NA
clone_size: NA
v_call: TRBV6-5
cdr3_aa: CAKQSAGSYNEQFF
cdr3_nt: TGTGCTAAGCAGTCGGCGGGCTCCTACAATGAGCAGTTCTTC

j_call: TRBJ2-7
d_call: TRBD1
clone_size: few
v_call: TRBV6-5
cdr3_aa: CASSYSGQGTYEQYF
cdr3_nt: TGTGCCAGCAGTTACTCAGGACAGGGAACCTACGAGCAGTACTTC

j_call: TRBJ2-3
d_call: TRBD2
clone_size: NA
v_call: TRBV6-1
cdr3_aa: CASILLSGSQDTQYF
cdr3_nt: TGTGCCAGCATCCTACTTAGCGGGAGTCAAGATACGCAGTATTTT

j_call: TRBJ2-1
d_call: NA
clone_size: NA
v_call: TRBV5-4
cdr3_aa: CASSPTGGGVNEQFF
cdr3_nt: TGTGCCAGCAGCCCCACAGGGGGGGGTGTCAATGAGCAGTTCTTC

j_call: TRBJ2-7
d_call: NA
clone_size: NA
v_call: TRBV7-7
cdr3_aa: CASSLATGYEQYF
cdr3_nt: TGTGCTAGCAGCTTAGCTACAGGGTACGAGCAGTACTTC

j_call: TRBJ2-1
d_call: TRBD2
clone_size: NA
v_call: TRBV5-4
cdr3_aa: CASSAPGLALNEQFF
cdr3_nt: TGTGCCAGCAGCGCGCCGGGACTAGCATTGAATGAGCAGTTCTTC

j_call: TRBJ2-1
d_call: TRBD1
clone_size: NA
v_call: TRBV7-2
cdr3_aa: CASSRPGQNNEQFF
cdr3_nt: TGTGCCAGCAGCCGACCGGGACAGAACAATGAGCAGTTCTTC

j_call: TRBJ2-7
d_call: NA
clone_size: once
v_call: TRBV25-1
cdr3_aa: CASSGPSADEQYF
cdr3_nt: TGTGCCAGCAGTGGACCCTCCGCGGACGAGCAGTACTTC

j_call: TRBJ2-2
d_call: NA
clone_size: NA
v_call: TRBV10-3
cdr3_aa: CAISPTGPNTGELFF
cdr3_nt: TGTGCCATCAGCCCCACAGGACCGAACACCGGGGAGCTGTTTTTT

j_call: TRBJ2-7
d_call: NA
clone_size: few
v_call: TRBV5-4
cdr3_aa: CASSSYSSYEQYF
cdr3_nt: TGTGCCAGCAGCTCCTACAGCTCCTACGAGCAGTACTTC

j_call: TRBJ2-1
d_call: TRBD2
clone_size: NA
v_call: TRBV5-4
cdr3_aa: CASSLPSGRGNEQFF
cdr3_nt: TGTGCCAGCAGCTTGCCCAGCGGGAGAGGCAATGAGCAGTTCTTC

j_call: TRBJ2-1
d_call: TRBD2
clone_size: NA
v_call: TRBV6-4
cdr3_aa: CASSESLAGNNEQFF
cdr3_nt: TGTGCCAGCAGTGAAAGTCTAGCGGGGAACAATGAGCAGTTCTTC

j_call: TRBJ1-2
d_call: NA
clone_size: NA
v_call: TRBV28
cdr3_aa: CASSQIGGALYGYTF
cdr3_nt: TGTGCCAGCAGCCAGATCGGTGGGGCCCTATATGGCTACACCTTC

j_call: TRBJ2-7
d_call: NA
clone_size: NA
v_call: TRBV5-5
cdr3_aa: CASSPRGNEQYF
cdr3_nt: TGTGCCAGCAGCCCCCGGGGTAACGAGCAGTACTTC

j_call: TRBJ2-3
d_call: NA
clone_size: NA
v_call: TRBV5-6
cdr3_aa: CASSSTGIDTQYF
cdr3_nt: TGTGCCAGCAGCTCCACCGGGATCGATACGCAGTATTTT

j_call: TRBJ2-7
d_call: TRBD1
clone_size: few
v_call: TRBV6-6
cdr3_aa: CASSYRGRQYEQYF
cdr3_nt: TGTGCCAGCAGTTACAGGGGGCGACAATACGAGCAGTACTTC

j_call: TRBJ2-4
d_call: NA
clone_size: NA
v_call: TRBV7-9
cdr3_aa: CASSLMLAPLAKNIQYF
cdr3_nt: TGTGCCAGCAGCTTAATGCTAGCACCACTAGCCAAAAACATTCAGTACTTC

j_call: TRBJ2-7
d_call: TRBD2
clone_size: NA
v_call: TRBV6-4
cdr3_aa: CASSEDSSGSYEQYF
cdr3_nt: TGTGCCAGCAGTGAAGACTCTAGCGGGAGCTACGAGCAGTACTTC